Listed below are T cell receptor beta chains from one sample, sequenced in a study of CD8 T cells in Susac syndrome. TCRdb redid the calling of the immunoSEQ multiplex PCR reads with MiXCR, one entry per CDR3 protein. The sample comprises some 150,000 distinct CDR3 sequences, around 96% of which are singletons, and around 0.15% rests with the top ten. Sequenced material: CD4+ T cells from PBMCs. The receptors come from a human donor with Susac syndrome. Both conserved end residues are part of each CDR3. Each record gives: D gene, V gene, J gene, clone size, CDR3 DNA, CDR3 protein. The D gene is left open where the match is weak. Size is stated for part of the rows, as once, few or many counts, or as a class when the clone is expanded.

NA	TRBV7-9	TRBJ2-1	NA	TGTGCCAGCAGTTCAAGCTCCTACAATGAGCAGTTCTTC	CASSSSSYNEQFF
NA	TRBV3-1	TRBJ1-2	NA	TGTGCCAGCAGCCAATCCACACTAAACGGCTATGGCTACACCTTC	CASSQSTLNGYGYTF
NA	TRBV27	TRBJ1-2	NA	TGTGCCATCACTACAGGGAGCCGGGGCTACACCTTC	CAITTGSRGYTF
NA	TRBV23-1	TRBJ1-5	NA	TGCGCCAGCAGTCAATCCGCCCGATGGAGGGGCAATCAGCCCCAGCATTTT	CASSQSARWRGNQPQHF
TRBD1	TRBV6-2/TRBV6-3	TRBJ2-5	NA	TGTGCCAGCAGCTACCATCAGACAGGGGAAGAGACCCAGTACTTC	CASSYHQTGEETQYF
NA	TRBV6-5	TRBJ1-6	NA	TGTGCCAGCAGTTTGGGACGGAGGAATTCACCCCTCCACTTT	CASSLGRRNSPLHF
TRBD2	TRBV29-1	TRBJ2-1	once	TGCAGCGCAGGTAGCGGGTCTTCCTACAATGAGCAGTTCTTC	CSAGSGSSYNEQFF
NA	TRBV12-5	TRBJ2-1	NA	TGTGCTAGTGGTTTGACGGGGGACAATGAGCAGTTCTTC	CASGLTGDNEQFF
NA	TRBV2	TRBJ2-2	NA	TGTGCCAGCAGTGAAGAGGTGACCGGGGAGCTGTTTTTT	CASSEEVTGELFF
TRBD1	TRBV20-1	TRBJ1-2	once	TGCAGTGCTAGCGACAGGGGGCATGGCTACACCTTC	CSASDRGHGYTF
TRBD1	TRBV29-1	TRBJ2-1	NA	TGCAGCGTTGAAGGTCCTGGGACAGGGGAGCTAAATGAGCAGTTCTTC	CSVEGPGTGELNEQFF
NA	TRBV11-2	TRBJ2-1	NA	TGTGCCAGCAGTCAGACGGCGACCTACAATGAGCAGTTCTTC	CASSQTATYNEQFF
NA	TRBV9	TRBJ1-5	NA	TGTGCGATGACTCAGCCCCAGCATTTT	CAMTQPQHF
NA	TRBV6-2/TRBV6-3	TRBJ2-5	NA	TGTGCCAGCCGGGGCGGAGAGACCCAGTACTTC	CASRGGETQYF
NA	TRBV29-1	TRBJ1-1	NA	TGCAGCGTTGAAAGGGGTAGAGGGACTGAAGCTTTCTTT	CSVERGRGTEAFF
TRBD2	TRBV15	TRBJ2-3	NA	TGTGCCACCAGCAGAGATGCTAGCGGACGGGGGGATACGCAGTATTTT	CATSRDASGRGDTQYF
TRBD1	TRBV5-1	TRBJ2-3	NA	TGCGCCAGCAGCCGGGACAGGGGTTCAGATACGCAGTATTTT	CASSRDRGSDTQYF
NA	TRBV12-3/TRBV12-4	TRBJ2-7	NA	TGTGCCAGCAGTTTAGCCCGGGACATGCTCTACGAGCAGTACTTC	CASSLARDMLYEQYF
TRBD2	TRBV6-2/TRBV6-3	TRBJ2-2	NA	TGTGCCAGCAGTTACCAAAATCCGGGACTAGGATTCCCCGGGGAGCTGTTTTTT	CASSYQNPGLGFPGELFF
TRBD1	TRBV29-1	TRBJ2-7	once	TGCAGCGTTGGGCGGACAGGGTCTGGGGGATACACCTACGAGCAGTACTTC	CSVGRTGSGGYTYEQYF
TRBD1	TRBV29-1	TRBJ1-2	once	TGCAGCGTTGTTGACAGGGTGGGTTATGGCTACACCTTC	CSVVDRVGYGYTF
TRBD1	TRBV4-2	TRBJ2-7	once	TGTGCCAGCAGCCAAGCTGTCGGGACAGAACTCTACGAGCAGTACTTC	CASSQAVGTELYEQYF
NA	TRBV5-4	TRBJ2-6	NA	TGTGCCAGCAGCTTCGCTATTCCTGGGGCCAACGTCCTGACTTTC	CASSFAIPGANVLTF
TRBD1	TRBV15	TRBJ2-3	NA	TGTGCCACCAGCAGATTCTCCTCAGGGGGAGATACGCAGTATTTT	CATSRFSSGGDTQYF
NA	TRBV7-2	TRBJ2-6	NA	TGTGCCAGCAGCTCGGGACTCTCTGGGGCCAACGTCCTGACTTTC	CASSSGLSGANVLTF
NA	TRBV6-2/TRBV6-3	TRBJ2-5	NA	TGTGCCAGCAGTTATGGAGAGACCCAGTACTTC	CASSYGETQYF
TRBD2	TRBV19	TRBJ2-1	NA	TGTGCCAGTAGTACCGGGACTAGCATCAATGAGCAGTTCTTC	CASSTGTSINEQFF
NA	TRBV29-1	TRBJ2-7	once	TGCAGCGTTGTTTTCGACAGTCACGAGCAGTACTTC	CSVVFDSHEQYF
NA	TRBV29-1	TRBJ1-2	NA	TGCAGCGTTGTGTTGGCCTTTAACTATGGCTACACCTTC	CSVVLAFNYGYTF
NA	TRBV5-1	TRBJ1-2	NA	TGCGCCAGCAGCTCACAGGGCGACAACTATGGCTACACCTTC	CASSSQGDNYGYTF
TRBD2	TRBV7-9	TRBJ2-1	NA	TGTGCCAGCAGCTTAAATCTAGCGGGGAACTTACAGTTCTTC	CASSLNLAGNLQFF
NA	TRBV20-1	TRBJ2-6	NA	TGCAGTGCTAGAGACCGGACAGCTGGGGCCAACGTCCTGACTTTC	CSARDRTAGANVLTF
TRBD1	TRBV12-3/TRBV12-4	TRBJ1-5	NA	TGTGCCAGCAGCGGTGACAGGGTAGGAAATCAGCCCCAGCATTTT	CASSGDRVGNQPQHF
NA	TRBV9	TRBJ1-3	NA	TGTGCCAGCAGCGTTACAGACTCTGGAAACACCATATATTTT	CASSVTDSGNTIYF
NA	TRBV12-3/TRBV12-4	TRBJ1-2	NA	TGTGCCAGCACCAACAGGGACTATGGCTACACCTTC	CASTNRDYGYTF
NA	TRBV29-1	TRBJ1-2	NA	TGCAGCGTTGAAGTTCAGGTACTCAACGGTGGCTACACCTTC	CSVEVQVLNGGYTF
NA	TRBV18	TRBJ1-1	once	TGTGCCAGCTCGCTGACACTGAACACTGAAGCTTTCTTT	CASSLTLNTEAFF
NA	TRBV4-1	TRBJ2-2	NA	TGCGCCAGCAGCCAAGGTTCTGGGACGGGAAACACCGGGGAGCTGTTTTTT	CASSQGSGTGNTGELFF
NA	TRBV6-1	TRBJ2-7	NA	TGTGCCAGCAGTGAACGACAGACCTACGAGCAGTACTTC	CASSERQTYEQYF
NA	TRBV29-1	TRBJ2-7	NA	TGCAGCGTTGTCGAGGATGCCTACGAGCAGTACTTC	CSVVEDAYEQYF
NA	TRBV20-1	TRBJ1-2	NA	TGCAGTGCTAGAGATCTTGGCAGGGAAGTTTCCTATGGCTACACCTTC	CSARDLGREVSYGYTF
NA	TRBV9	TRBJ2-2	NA	TGTGCCAGCAGCGTACGAGCTCAACCTTCGAACACCGGGGAGCTGTTTTTT	CASSVRAQPSNTGELFF
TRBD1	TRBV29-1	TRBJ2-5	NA	TGCAGCGTTAGACAGGGAAGGGAGACCCAGTACTTC	CSVRQGRETQYF
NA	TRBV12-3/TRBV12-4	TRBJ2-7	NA	TGTGCCAGCAGTTTGGCAGGGGAGGGTTACGAGCAGTACTTC	CASSLAGEGYEQYF
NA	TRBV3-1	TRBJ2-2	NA	TGTGCCAGCAGCCAGACAGGAGGCACCGGGGAGCTGTTTTTT	CASSQTGGTGELFF
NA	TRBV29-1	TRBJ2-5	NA	TGCAGCGTTGAAGAAAATCGAGAGACCCAGTACTTC	CSVEENRETQYF
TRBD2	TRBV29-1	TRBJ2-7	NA	TGCAGCGCTAAGGAGGGTAGCGGGGGCTACTACGAGCAGTACTTC	CSAKEGSGGYYEQYF
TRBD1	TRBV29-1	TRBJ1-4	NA	TGCAGCGTTGTGGGGACAGGGGGTGAAAAACTGTTTTTT	CSVVGTGGEKLFF
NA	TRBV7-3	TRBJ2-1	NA	TGTGCCAGCTCACGGGGGAGCTCCTACAATGAGCAGTTCTTC	CASSRGSSYNEQFF
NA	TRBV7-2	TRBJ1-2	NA	TGTGCCAGCAGCCTATATGGCTACACCTTC	CASSLYGYTF
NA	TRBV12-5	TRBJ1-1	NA	TGTGCTAGTGGTTTCAATGGGGACACTGAAGCTTTCTTT	CASGFNGDTEAFF